The next 13 T cell receptor beta chains were all read from a single sample in a study of blood T cells in healthy people across ages. Primers used in a second PCR of roughly 6 to 11 cycles were a sample-barcoded 5' primer and a J-beta primer mix. TCRdb re-analysed the 5' RACE reads in MiXCR, keeping a single row per CDR3 protein. Counted here are 1.5 million or so distinct CDR3 sequences, around two fifths occurring once; the ten biggest clones make up 7.9%. The sequenced sample consisted of blood. Receptor source: a woman in her late teens or twenties in good health.

This rearrangement joins TRBV4-1 to TRBJ1-5; D not resolved. V lost 5 bases and J 1 base, leaving 12 bases between the germline ends. This CDR3 has 15 amino acids. The V gene's germline CDR1 is MGHRA and CDR2 YSYEKL. CDR3 region: CASSSLGRSNQPQHF. The CDR3 DNA reads TGCGCCAGCAGCTCGCTGGGAAGGAGCAATCAGCCCCAGCATTTT.

This clonotype was seen a few times. The chain couples TRBV20-1 to TRBJ2-6; D is ambiguous. The CDR3 runs to 16 residues. Trimming cost V 3 bases and J 2 bases, with 14 bases left between them. Germline lookup yields CDR1 DFQATT and CDR2 SNEGSKA (reference sequence). The CDR3 region is CSARPSLTPGANVLTF. Written as DNA, the CDR3 is TGCAGTGCTAGGCCTTCCTTAACTCCTGGGGCCAACGTCCTGACTTTC.

The V call is TRBV6-1, the J call TRBJ1-2; 9 bases agree with TRBD1. The CDR3 is made up of 12 amino acids. The V gene end was trimmed by 10 bases and the J gene end by 5 bases; junction bases not matched to a gene: 5. The germline V gene encodes CDR1 MNHNS and CDR2 SASEGT. CDR3 region: CATRGQGYGYTF. CDR3 nucleotides: TGTGCCACCAGGGGACAGGGTTATGGCTACACCTTC.

The V and J genes are TRBV20-1 and TRBJ2-1; D ambiguous. Germline CDR1 DFQATT, CDR2 SNEGSKA (reference sequence). Deletions cut 0 bases from V and 10 bases from J, with 16 bases between. The CDR3 runs to 14 residues. The CDR3 region has the DNA TGCAGTGCTAGAGATCCGGACCTTCACTACGAGCAGTTCTTC. Translating it yields CSARDPDLHYEQFF.

The V call is TRBV4-1, the J call TRBJ2-5; perhaps D is TRBD1 or TRBD2 (6 bases each). This CDR3 region has 16 residues. V was cut by 1 base and J by 5 bases, with 17 bases left in between. Germline V gene lookup returns CDR1 MGHRA and CDR2 YSYEKL. This CDR3 reads CASSQGGAIVFETQYF. The CDR3 DNA reads TGCGCCAGCAGCCAAGGGGGGGCTATAGTGTTCGAGACCCAGTACTTC.

This rearrangement joins TRBV7-9 to TRBJ2-7; D gene ambiguous. Trimming shortened V by 7 bases and J by 7 bases, and 14 bases separated the two germline ends. Germline V gene lookup returns CDR1 SEHNR and CDR2 FQNEAQ (reference sequence). The CDR3 loop spans 12 amino acids. CDR3 in amino acids: CASTDVLREQYF. Written as DNA, the CDR3 is TGTGCCAGCACGGACGTTTTGCGGGAGCAGTACTTC.

At least ten counts were recorded for this clonotype. The chain links TRBV5-1 to TRBJ2-7, with unresolved D. The CDR3 is 12 residues long. The V end was cut by 4 bases, the J end by 2 bases, with 7 bases between. Germline-derived CDR1 and CDR2 are SGHRS and YFSETQ. The CDR3 loop is CASSQSTYEQYF. The CDR3 nucleotides are TGCGCCAGCAGCCAAAGTACCTACGAGCAGTACTTC.

The chain has TRBV5-4 and TRBJ2-7; 7 bases agree with TRBD2. V gave up 10 bases and J gave up 0 bases; unmatched junction bases: 10. This CDR3 contains 14 residues. CDR1 SGHNT and CDR2 YYREEE come from the germline V gene (reference sequence). The CDR3 loop is CAGHERGSSYEQYF. CDR3 in DNA: TGTGCCGGACACGAGCGGGGCAGCTCCTACGAGCAGTACTTC.

The chain is built from TRBV2 and TRBJ2-1, with TRBD2 matching over 11 bases. The J segment lost 6 bases and the V segment lost 5 bases, leaving 12 bases of the junction unmatched. Germline loops: CDR1 SNHLY, CDR2 FYNNEI. This CDR3 is 17 amino acids long. The CDR3 reads CASSSSRGTSGSNEQFF. In DNA, the CDR3 is TGTGCCAGCAGTTCCTCGAGGGGGACTAGCGGTTCCAATGAGCAGTTCTTC.

The V and J genes are TRBV7-9 and TRBJ2-1; D call uncertain. V was shortened by 5 bases and J by 5 bases, with 10 bases between the two germline ends. Germline loops: CDR1 SEHNR, CDR2 FQNEAQ (reference sequence). This CDR3 has 13 amino acids. CDR3 DNA: TGTGCCAGCAGCGCCGAAACAGACAATGAGCAGTTCTTC. This sequence encodes CASSAETDNEQFF.

This clonotype was picked up a small number of times. The gene calls are TRBV11-2 and TRBJ2-5, with 9 bases matching TRBD2. CDR3 length: 16 amino acids. CDR1 SGHAT and CDR2 FQNNGV come from the germline V gene. J was trimmed by 2 bases and V by 4 bases; bases with no gene match: 8. Here the CDR3 DNA reads TGTGCCAGCAGCTCGTGGGCTAGCGGGGCTCAAGAGACCCAGTACTTC. This encodes CASSSWASGAQETQYF.

This chain connects TRBV14 to TRBJ2-7; the D is unclear. The CDR3 extends over 15 amino acids. Per germline, CDR1 SGHDN and CDR2 FVKESK. V was pared by 4 bases and J by 4 bases, with 17 bases between. This chain's CDR3 is CASSLYDDEAYEQYF. The CDR3 region has the DNA TGTGCCAGCAGCCTCTACGACGACGAAGCTTACGAGCAGTACTTC.

Only one count was recorded for this clonotype. Here the CDR3 DNA reads TGTGCCAGCAGTGAATTTGGACAGGGAAGAGGGAACACTGAAGCTTTCTTT. Its protein is CASSEFGQGRGNTEAFF. The chain links TRBV25-1 to TRBJ1-1; 8 bases are a match to TRBD1. Germline values: CDR1 MGHDK, CDR2 SYGVNS. The CDR3 is made up of 17 amino acids. J gave up 1 base and V 1 base, and 8 bases lay outside the gene matches.